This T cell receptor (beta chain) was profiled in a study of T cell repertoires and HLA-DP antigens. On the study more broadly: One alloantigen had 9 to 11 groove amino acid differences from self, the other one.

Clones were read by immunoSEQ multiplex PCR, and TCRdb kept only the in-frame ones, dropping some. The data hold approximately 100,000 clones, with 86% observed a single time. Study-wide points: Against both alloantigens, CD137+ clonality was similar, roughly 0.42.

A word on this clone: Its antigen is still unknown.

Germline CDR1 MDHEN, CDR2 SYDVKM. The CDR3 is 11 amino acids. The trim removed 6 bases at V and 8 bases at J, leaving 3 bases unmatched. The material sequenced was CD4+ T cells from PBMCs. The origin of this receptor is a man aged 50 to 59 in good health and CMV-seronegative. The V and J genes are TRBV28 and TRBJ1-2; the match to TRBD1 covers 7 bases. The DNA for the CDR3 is TGTGCCAGCAGGACAGGGAAGGGCTACACCTTC. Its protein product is CASRTGKGYTF.